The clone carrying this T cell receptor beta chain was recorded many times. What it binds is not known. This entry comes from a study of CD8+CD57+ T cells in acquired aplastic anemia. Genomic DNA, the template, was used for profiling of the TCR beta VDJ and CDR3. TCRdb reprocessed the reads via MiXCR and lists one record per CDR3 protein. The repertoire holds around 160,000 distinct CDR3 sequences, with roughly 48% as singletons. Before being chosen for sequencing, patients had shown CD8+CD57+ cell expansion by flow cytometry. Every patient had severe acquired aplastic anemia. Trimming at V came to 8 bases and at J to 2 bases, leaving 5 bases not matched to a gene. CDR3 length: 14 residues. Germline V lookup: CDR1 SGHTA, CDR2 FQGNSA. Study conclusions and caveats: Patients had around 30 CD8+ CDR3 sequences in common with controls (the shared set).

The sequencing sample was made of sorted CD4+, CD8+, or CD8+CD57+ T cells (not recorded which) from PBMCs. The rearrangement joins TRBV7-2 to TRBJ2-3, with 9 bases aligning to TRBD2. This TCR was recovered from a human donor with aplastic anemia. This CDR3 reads CASSTSGYTDTQYF. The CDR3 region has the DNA TGTGCCAGCTCGACTAGCGGCTACACAGATACGCAGTATTTT.